This T cell receptor (beta chain) is from a study of T cells in narcolepsy. Points from the study as a whole: Autoreactive HCRT-specific and TRIB2-specific clonotypes were marked in same-patient CSF-versus-blood CD4+ comparisons. In some patient and control memory CD4+ samples, autoreactive clones were absent.

CDR3 length: 15 amino acids. With 2 bases removed from V and 2 bases from J, the gap between germline ends came to 12 bases. Germline values: CDR1 SGDLS, CDR2 YYNGEE. Produced via immunoSEQ multiplex PCR; TCRdb's table is partial and in-frame only. The repertoire holds roughly 22,000 clones, with roughly two thirds as singletons. A word on this clone: Its target is not known.

The rearrangement links TRBV9 to TRBJ2-3; tentatively, D is TRBD2 (6 bases). This TCR was recovered from a human donor in good health. The sequencing input was memory (CD45RA-) CD4+ T cells from blood. CDR3 DNA sequence: TGTGCCAGCAGCGTGCGGGACTCATTCACAGATACGCAGTATTTT. Amino acid sequence: CASSVRDSFTDTQYF.